This record looks at one TCR beta chain sequence and its context. The antigen remains unidentified. V was clipped by 0 bases and J by 9 bases, with 16 bases between them. The germline V gene encodes CDR1 SGHRS and CDR2 YFSETQ. The CDR3 has 16 amino acids. This sample was taken from a study of a mutant IDH1 vaccine in newly diagnosed glioma. Looking at the study overall: Either 4-6 weeks after radiotherapy alone or alongside temozolomide, vaccination was begun. Scheduled at week 35, visit V12 preceded visit V13, held at week 47. Study observations and caveats: Pseudoprogression showed no apparent link to changes in top peripheral T cell clonotypes.

Sequencing was performed with immunoSEQ multiplex PCR; in TCRdb, only in-frame clones are kept and a portion is missing. The sample yields around 53,000 clones, more than 60% seen once. This sample's time point: week 35, safety follow-up. In every dose of vaccine, 300 ug of mutant IDH1 20-mer peptide was given alongside topical imiquimod. Sequenced material: PBMCs, taken from a glioma patient whose treatment included an IDH1 peptide vaccine. The TCR was taken from a man in his forties with glioma. The chain employs TRBV5-1 and TRBJ1-6, with D perhaps matching TRBD1 (5 bases). CDR3 sequence: CASSLDSGTGSSPLHF. For the CDR3, the DNA is TGCGCCAGCAGCTTGGACTCCGGGACGGGGAGTTCACCCCTCCACTTT.